The 21 T cell receptor beta chains listed next were all sequenced from one sample in a study of cytomegalovirus exposure and HLA in healthy donors. The PCR contained 60 Vbeta and 13 Jbeta primers. The method was immunoSEQ multiplex PCR; TCRdb's version includes in-frame clones alone and lacks a portion of them. The data hold under 150,000 clones, with 81% observed a single time. The material sequenced was PBMCs. The receptors stem from a woman aged 25 to 39 in good health and CMV-seronegative.

V and J are TRBV11-2 and TRBJ2-3; TRBD1 is a possible D gene (5 bases). Germline-derived CDR1 and CDR2 are SGHAT and FQNNGV. V lost 2 bases, J lost 0 bases, and 9 bases lay in between. The CDR3 is made up of 15 amino acids. The CDR3 is CASSLRGSSTDTQYF. CDR3 bases: TGTGCCAGCAGCTTAAGGGGTAGCAGCACAGATACGCAGTATTTT.

This clone was recorded once. The CDR3 DNA sequence: TGTGCCAGCAGCCTGATTGAGGGCGGCACTGAAGCTTTCTTT. Its translation: CASSLIEGGTEAFF. This rearrangement joins TRBV5-4 to TRBJ1-1; no firm D call. Looked up from germline, CDR1 is SGHNT and CDR2 is YYREEE (reference sequence). The CDR3 totals 14 residues. Trimming shortened V by 4 bases and J by 4 bases, and 14 bases separated the two germline ends.

The chain is built from TRBV5-6 and TRBJ2-1, with D maybe TRBD2 (6 bases). CDR1 and CDR2 from the germline V gene are SGHDT and YYEEEE. This CDR3 has 14 amino acids. V dropped 0 bases and J dropped 4 bases, with 8 bases sitting between them. The CDR3: CASSLASGYNEQFF. CDR3 DNA sequence: TGTGCCAGCAGCTTGGCCAGCGGGTACAATGAGCAGTTCTTC.

This chain uses TRBV7-2 with TRBJ1-1; TRBD1 agrees at 7 bases. The V segment lost 6 bases and the J segment 0 bases; nucleotides outside the gene matches: 7. The CDR3 length is 15 residues. Germline values: CDR1 SGHTA, CDR2 FQGNSA. CDR3 DNA sequence: TGTGCCAGCAGAGAGCAGACAGGGATGAACACTGAAGCTTTCTTT. Protein: CASREQTGMNTEAFF.

Note on this clone: An end of the junction differs from the germline gene, which may be a read error. The chain combines TRBV9 with TRBJ2-1, with D possibly being TRBD2 (6 bases). There are 13 residues in the CDR3. Germline V gene data show CDR1 as SGDLS and CDR2 as YYNGEE. This CDR3 is CASGVGGFDEQFF. The CDR3 DNA follows: TGTGCCAGCGGCGTAGGAGGGTTTGATGAGCAGTTCTTC.

The J gene is TRBJ2-5, the V gene TRBV7-9; possibly TRBD2 for D (6 bases). Germline assignment: CDR1 SEHNR and CDR2 FQNEAQ (reference sequence). V was cut by 7 bases and J by 1 base, with 13 bases left in between. The CDR3 contains 14 residues. Here the CDR3 DNA reads TGTGCCAGCACCCCTTTCGGGGGCCAAGAGACCCAGTACTTC. It codes for CASTPFGGQETQYF. Based on the CDR3 plus reference TRBV7-9 and TRBJ2-5, the full variable domain is DTGVSQNPRHKITKRGQNVTFRCDPISEHNRLYWYRQTLGQGPEFLTYFQNEAQLEKSRLLSDRFSAERPKGSFSTLEIQRTEQGDSAMYLCASTPFGGQETQYFGPGTRLLVL.

The V and J genes are TRBV28 and TRBJ1-2; the D is unclear. Germline values: CDR1 MDHEN, CDR2 SYDVKM. The length of the CDR3 is 12 residues. V gave up 2 bases and J gave up 5 bases, with 6 bases separating them. CDR3 DNA: TGTGCCAGCAGTTTAGACGGGTATGGCTACACCTTC. Translated, it gives CASSLDGYGYTF.

The chain combines TRBV6-1 with TRBJ1-2; 7 nucleotides align to TRBD1. This CDR3 contains 16 residues. Germline V gene data show CDR1 as MNHNS and CDR2 as SASEGT. J gave up 2 bases and V 4 bases, and 10 bases lay outside the gene matches. CDR3 region: CASSAQPTGNNYGYTF. CDR3 DNA sequence: TGTGCCAGCAGTGCCCAACCGACAGGGAACAACTATGGCTACACCTTC.

The chain links TRBV19 to TRBJ1-1; TRBD1 might be the D (5 bases). Trimming took 3 bases from V and 2 from J, leaving 16 bases between them. This CDR3 region has 16 residues. The V gene's germline CDR1 is LNHDA and CDR2 SQIVND (reference sequence). This chain's CDR3 is CASSMPPGAGNTEAFF. The DNA for the CDR3 is TGTGCCAGTAGTATGCCCCCTGGGGCGGGAAACACTGAAGCTTTCTTT. Complete variable domain (other parts from reference TRBV19 and TRBJ1-1): DGGITQSPKYLFRKEGQNVTLSCEQNLNHDAMYWYRQDPGQGLRLIYYSQIVNDFQKGDIAEGYSVSREKKESFPLTVTSAQKNPTAFYLCASSMPPGAGNTEAFFGQGTRLTVV.

The rearrangement links TRBV5-4 to TRBJ1-4, with D uncertain. Between the trimmed V and J ends, which lost 4 bases and 3 bases, there was a span of 13 bases. The CDR3 has 15 residues. The germline V gene has CDR1 SGHNT and CDR2 YYREEE (reference sequence). The CDR3 DNA sequence: TGTGCCAGCAGCGACGGGGAATGGGCTAATGAAAAACTGTTTTTT. Its protein product is CASSDGEWANEKLFF.

The chain recombines TRBV7-9 with TRBJ2-2; 8 nucleotides match TRBD2. The CDR3 loop spans 18 amino acids. CDR1 is SEHNR and CDR2 is FQNEAQ in the germline V gene (reference sequence). J gave up 0 bases and V 4 bases, and 10 bases lay outside the gene matches. Written as DNA, the CDR3 is TGTGCCAGCAGCTATCCGGGAGGGAGAACAACGAACACCGGGGAGCTGTTTTTT. This sequence encodes CASSYPGGRTTNTGELFF.

The V and J genes are TRBV5-4 and TRBJ2-4, with 7 bases matching TRBD2. After removal of 4 bases from V and 5 bases from J, the junction contained 0 bases not matched to a gene. The CDR3 is 12 amino acids. The germline V gene encodes CDR1 SGHNT and CDR2 YYREEE (reference sequence). Here the CDR3 DNA reads TGTGCCAGCAGCGGGAGGGAAAACATTCAGTACTTC. The encoded protein is CASSGRENIQYF.

This chain connects TRBV10-3 to TRBJ1-2, with D perhaps TRBD1 (6 bases). Germline CDR1 is ENHRY and CDR2 is SYGVKD. This CDR3 contains 13 residues. Trimming removed 4 bases at V and 8 bases at J, with 14 bases between. The CDR3 DNA reads TGTGCCATCAGTGGCACAGGGCAGGGGGGCTACACCTTC. Residues: CAISGTGQGGYTF.

The chain joins TRBV5-1 to TRBJ2-3; 12 bases match TRBD1. V shed 4 bases and J 5 bases; nucleotides not matched to a gene: 5. Looked up from germline, CDR1 is SGHRS and CDR2 is YFSETQ. CDR3 length: 15 residues. The CDR3 nucleotides are TGCGCCAGCAGCCAGGGACAGGGGGCACAAGATACGCAGTATTTT. Translation gives CASSQGQGAQDTQYF.

The rearrangement joins TRBV21-1 to TRBJ2-3; the tabulated D call, TRBD2, remains unverified against the DNA. TRBV21-1 has pseudogene status. The CDR3 is 16 amino acids. The CDR3 is CASSKAAGVDTDTQYF. CDR3 coding DNA: TGTGCCAGCAGCAAAGCAGCGGGAGTCGACACAGATACGCAGTATTTT.

This chain connects TRBV7-9 to TRBJ1-2; TRBD1 is a possible D gene (6 bases). Per the germline V gene, CDR1 is SEHNR and CDR2 is FQNEAQ (reference sequence). This CDR3 has 15 residues. The V gene lost 1 base and the J gene lost 2 bases, with 11 bases spanning the gap. CDR3 DNA sequence: TGTGCCAGCAGCTTAGGGTACGGACAGAACTATGGCTACACCTTC. Its translation: CASSLGYGQNYGYTF. Full variable domain (outside the CDR3, taken from reference TRBV7-9 and TRBJ1-2): DTGVSQNPRHKITKRGQNVTFRCDPISEHNRLYWYRQTLGQGPEFLTYFQNEAQLEKSRLLSDRFSAERPKGSFSTLEIQRTEQGDSAMYLCASSLGYGQNYGYTFGSGTRLTVV.

The chain combines TRBV7-2 with TRBJ2-2; 9 bases align to TRBD2. Germline assignment: CDR1 SGHTA and CDR2 FQGNSA. The ends lost 5 bases at V and 4 bases at J; junction bases unmatched: 8. The CDR3 covers 16 residues. CDR3 sequence: CASSQAGGSGTGELFF. The CDR3 DNA is TGTGCCAGCAGCCAGGCGGGAGGGTCGGGCACCGGGGAGCTGTTTTTT. Full variable domain (remainder filled in from reference TRBV7-2 and TRBJ2-2): GAGVSQSPSNKVTEKGKDVELRCDPISGHTALYWYRQSLGQGLEFLIYFQGNSAPDKSGLPSDRFSAERTGGSVSTLTIQRTQQEDSAVYLCASSQAGGSGTGELFFGEGSRLTVL.

This clone came up once. This chain uses TRBV2 with TRBJ2-5; TRBD2 aligns across 10 bases. This CDR3 has 15 residues. Germline CDR1 SNHLY, CDR2 FYNNEI. Germline trimming cut 6 bases from V and 4 bases from J; bases unmatched to any gene: 8. The CDR3, as DNA: TGTGCCAGCAGAAATAGCGGGAGGACCGTAGAGACCCAGTACTTC. Protein: CASRNSGRTVETQYF.

The chain is built from TRBV5-1 and TRBJ2-2; possibly TRBD2 for D (6 bases). Germline values: CDR1 SGHRS, CDR2 YFSETQ. CDR3 size: 15 residues. The ends were cut back, 0 bases at V and 5 bases at J, with 11 bases in the middle. In DNA, the CDR3 is TGCGCCAGCAGCTTGGCCGGGAGAGAGACCGGGGAGCTGTTTTTT. This encodes CASSLAGRETGELFF.

This chain connects TRBV11-2 to TRBJ2-7; a weak D match, TRBD2 (7 bases). Germline V gene data show CDR1 as SGHAT and CDR2 as FQNNGV. This CDR3 has 15 amino acids. Trimming pared 5 bases from V and 5 bases from J, leaving 19 bases between. CDR3 in DNA: TGTGCCAGCAGCCCGATCCGGGGGGCGGACCACGAGCAGTACTTC. It translates to CASSPIRGADHEQYF.

The rearrangement links TRBV6-6 to TRBJ2-3, with 9 nucleotides matching TRBD2. CDR3 length: 16 residues. Germline-derived CDR1 and CDR2 are MNHNY and SVGAGI (reference sequence). Unmatched junction bases numbered 12, after V lost 5 bases and J lost 6 bases. The CDR3 region has the DNA TGTGCCAGCAGTCCGACCTTGGGACTAGCAGAGGATACGCAGTATTTT. Amino acid sequence: CASSPTLGLAEDTQYF.